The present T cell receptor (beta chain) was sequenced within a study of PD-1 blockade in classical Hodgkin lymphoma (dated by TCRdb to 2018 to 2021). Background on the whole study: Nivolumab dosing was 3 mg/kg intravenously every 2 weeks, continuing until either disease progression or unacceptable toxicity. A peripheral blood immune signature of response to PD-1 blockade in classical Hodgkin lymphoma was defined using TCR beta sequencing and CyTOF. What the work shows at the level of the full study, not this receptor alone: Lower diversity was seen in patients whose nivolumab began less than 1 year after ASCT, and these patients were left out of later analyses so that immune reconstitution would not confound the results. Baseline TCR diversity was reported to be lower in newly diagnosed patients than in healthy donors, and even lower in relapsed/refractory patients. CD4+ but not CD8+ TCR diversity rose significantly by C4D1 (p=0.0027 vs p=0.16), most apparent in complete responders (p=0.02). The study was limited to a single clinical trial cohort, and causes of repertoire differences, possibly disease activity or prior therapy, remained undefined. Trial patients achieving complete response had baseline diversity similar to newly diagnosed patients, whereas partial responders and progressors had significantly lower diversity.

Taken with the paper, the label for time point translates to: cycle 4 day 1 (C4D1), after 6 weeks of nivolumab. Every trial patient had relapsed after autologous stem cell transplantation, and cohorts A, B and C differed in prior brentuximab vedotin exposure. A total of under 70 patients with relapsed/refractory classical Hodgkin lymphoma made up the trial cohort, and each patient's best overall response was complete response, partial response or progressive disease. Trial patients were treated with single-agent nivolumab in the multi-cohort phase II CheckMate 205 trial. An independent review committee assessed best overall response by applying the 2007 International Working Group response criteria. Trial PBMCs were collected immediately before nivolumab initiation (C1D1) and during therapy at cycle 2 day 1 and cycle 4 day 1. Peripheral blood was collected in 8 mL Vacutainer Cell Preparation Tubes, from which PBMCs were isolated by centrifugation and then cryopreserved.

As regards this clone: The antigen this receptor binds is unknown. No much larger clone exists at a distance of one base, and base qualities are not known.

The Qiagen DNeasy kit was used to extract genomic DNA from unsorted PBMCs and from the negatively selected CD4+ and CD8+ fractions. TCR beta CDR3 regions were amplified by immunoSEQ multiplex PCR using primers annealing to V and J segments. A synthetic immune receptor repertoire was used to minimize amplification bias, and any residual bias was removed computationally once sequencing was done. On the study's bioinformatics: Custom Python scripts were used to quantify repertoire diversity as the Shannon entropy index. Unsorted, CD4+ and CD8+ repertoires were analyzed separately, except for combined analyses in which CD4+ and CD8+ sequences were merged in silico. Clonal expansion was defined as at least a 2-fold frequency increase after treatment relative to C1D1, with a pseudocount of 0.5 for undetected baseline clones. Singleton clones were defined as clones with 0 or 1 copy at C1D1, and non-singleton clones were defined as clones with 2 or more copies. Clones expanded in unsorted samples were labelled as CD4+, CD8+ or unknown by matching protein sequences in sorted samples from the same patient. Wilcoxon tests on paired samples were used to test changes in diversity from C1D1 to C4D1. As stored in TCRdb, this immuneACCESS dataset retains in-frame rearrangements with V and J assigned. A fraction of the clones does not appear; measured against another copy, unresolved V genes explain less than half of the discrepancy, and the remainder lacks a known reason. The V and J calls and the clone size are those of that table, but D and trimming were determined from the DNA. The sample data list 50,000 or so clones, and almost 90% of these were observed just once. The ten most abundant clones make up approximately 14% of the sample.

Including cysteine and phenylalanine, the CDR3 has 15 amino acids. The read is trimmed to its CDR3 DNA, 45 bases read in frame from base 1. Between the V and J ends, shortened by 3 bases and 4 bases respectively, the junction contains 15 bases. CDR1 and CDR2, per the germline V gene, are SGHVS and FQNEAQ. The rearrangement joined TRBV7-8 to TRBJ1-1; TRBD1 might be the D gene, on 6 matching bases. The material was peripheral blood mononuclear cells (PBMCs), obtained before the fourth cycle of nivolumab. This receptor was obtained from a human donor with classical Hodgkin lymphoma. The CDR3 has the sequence CASSFQGTVGTEAFF. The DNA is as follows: TGTGCCAGCAGCTTTCAGGGGACGGTGGGCACTGAAGCTTTCTTT.